A single sample is the source of the 7 T cell receptor beta chains below, sequenced in a study of T cell responses to AZD1222 COVID-19 vaccine. Clones were read by immunoSEQ multiplex PCR, and TCRdb kept only the in-frame ones, dropping some. The table includes 110,000 or so clones, about 90% detected once. This material consisted of peripheral blood, taken on day 0 of AZD1222 vaccination. These receptors were collected from an adult in good health.

This clone has a single count. This chain uses TRBV19 with TRBJ1-5; TRBD1 matches 9 bases. The V and J ends lost 6 bases and 6 bases, in that order; junction bases with no gene match: 6. CDR1 and CDR2 from the germline V gene are LNHDA and SQIVND (reference sequence). CDR3 size: 14 residues. DNA for the CDR3: TGTGCCAGTAGCGGGGACAGGGATACTCAGCCCCAGCATTTT. As protein: CASSGDRDTQPQHF. The full variable domain, in which reference TRBV19 and TRBJ1-5 provide the parts outside the CDR3, is DGGITQSPKYLFRKEGQNVTLSCEQNLNHDAMYWYRQDPGQGLRLIYYSQIVNDFQKGDIAEGYSVSREKKESFPLTVTSAQKNPTAFYLCASSGDRDTQPQHFGDGTRLSIL.

The genes are TRBV18 and TRBJ1-5; D not certain. The germline V gene encodes CDR1 KGHSH and CDR2 LQKENI. This CDR3 has 15 residues. V was cut by 1 base and J by 0 bases, with 7 bases left in between. The CDR3, as DNA: TGTGCCAGCTCACCACAGGGCCATAGCAATCAGCCCCAGCATTTT. Translating gives CASSPQGHSNQPQHF.

This clone was seen more than once but under ten times. The rearrangement links TRBV19 to TRBJ1-2, with D tentatively TRBD1 (6 bases). Germline CDR1 and CDR2: LNHDA and SQIVND (reference sequence). V dropped 5 bases and J dropped 3 bases, with 13 bases sitting between them. The CDR3 is 14 residues long. In DNA form, the CDR3 reads TGTGCCAGTAGTGTCCGGGGGCGCGACTATGGCTACACCTTC. Protein sequence: CASSVRGRDYGYTF.

The chain links TRBV27 to TRBJ1-1; possibly TRBD1 for D (6 bases). V dropped 5 bases and J dropped 8 bases, with 12 bases sitting between them. The CDR3 length is 12 residues. Germline CDR1 MNHEY, CDR2 SMNVEV (reference sequence). The CDR3 nucleotides are TGTGCCAGCAGTAGGCCCGACAGGGAAGCTTTCTTT. Its protein is CASSRPDREAFF.

The chain recombines TRBV28 with TRBJ1-5, with D perhaps matching TRBD1 (6 bases). This CDR3 has 16 residues. Per the germline V gene, CDR1 is MDHEN and CDR2 is SYDVKM. The germline V and J ends were trimmed by 3 bases and 7 bases, with 19 bases remaining between them. The CDR3: CASSLSLGGSRQPQHF. The CDR3 nucleotides are TGTGCCAGCAGTTTGTCTCTGGGGGGCTCCAGGCAGCCCCAGCATTTT.

V gene TRBV7-2 combines with J gene TRBJ1-2; TRBD1 aligns across 7 bases. Germline CDR1 reads SGHTA; CDR2 reads FQGNSA. This CDR3 comprises 17 residues. Trimming cost V 1 base and J 0 bases; bases outside gene matches: 8. CDR3 sequence reads: CASSLGGSQGANYGYTF. The CDR3 DNA is TGTGCCAGCAGCTTAGGGGGATCCCAGGGGGCTAACTATGGCTACACCTTC.

The rearrangement links TRBV19 to TRBJ1-5, with D perhaps TRBD1 (6 bases). The CDR3 contains 12 residues. Per the germline V gene, CDR1 is LNHDA and CDR2 is SQIVND (reference sequence). The V end lost 10 bases, the J end lost 7 bases, and 14 bases lay between the germline ends. Written as DNA, the CDR3 is TGTGCCACAAAAAACAGGGAACAGCCCCAGCATTTT. It translates to CATKNREQPQHF.